The rows below give T cell receptor beta chains drawn from one sample of a study of OX40 agonist ivuxolimab in advanced cancers. The method was immunoSEQ multiplex PCR; TCRdb's version includes in-frame clones alone and lacks a portion of them. This table has about 100,000 clones, about 91% appearing once. The starting material was CD4+ or CD8+ T cells sorted from blood, obtained in a trial of the OX40 agonist ivuxolimab. These receptors came from an adult with an advanced solid tumor such as melanoma, head and neck, liver or kidney cancer. CDR3s include the opening cysteine and the closing phenylalanine or tryptophan. A D gene is named only where the DNA matches it firmly. Size is omitted from some rows. Given values are once, few, many or a class for expanded clones.

j_call clone_size d_call v_call cdr3_aa cdr3_nt
TRBJ2-7 . . TRBV7-9 CASSLSDEQYF TGTGCCAGCAGCTTATCCGACGAGCAGTACTTC
TRBJ2-2 . TRBD2 TRBV19 CASSISPTSAGELFF TGTGCCAGTAGTATCAGCCCGACTAGCGCCGGGGAGCTGTTTTTT
TRBJ2-7 . TRBD1 TRBV28 CASSLLPGQGSYEQYF TGTGCCAGCAGTTTACTGCCGGGACAGGGCTCCTACGAGCAGTACTTC
TRBJ1-1 . . TRBV28 CASILLGVQGTEAFF TGTGCCAGCATCCTCTTGGGGGTCCAGGGCACTGAAGCTTTCTTT
TRBJ2-5 . . TRBV7-2 CASSLALIQETQYF TGTGCCAGCAGCTTAGCCCTTATACAAGAGACCCAGTACTTC
TRBJ2-2 once . TRBV28 CASSLYPAVTTGELFF TGTGCCAGCAGTTTATATCCAGCGGTGACAACCGGGGAGCTGTTTTTT
TRBJ1-2 . . TRBV7-8 CASSRDNNYGYTF TGTGCCAGCAGCAGGGACAACAACTATGGCTACACCTTC
TRBJ2-7 . . TRBV5-1 CASSQGGGNEQYF TGCGCCAGCAGTCAAGGAGGGGGCAACGAGCAGTACTTC
TRBJ2-7 . TRBD1 TRBV7-9 CASSLGTAFYEQYF TGTGCCAGCAGCCTCGGGACAGCCTTCTACGAGCAGTACTTC
TRBJ1-2 . . TRBV7-9 CASSLVNLFQRPYGYTF TGTGCCAGCAGCTTAGTCAATCTCTTCCAAAGGCCCTATGGCTACACCTTC
TRBJ2-3 . . TRBV9 CASSVVSTDTQYF TGTGCCAGCAGCGTAGTTTCCACAGATACGCAGTATTTT
TRBJ2-1 . . TRBV7-3 CASSLRGEEQFF TGTGCCAGCAGCTTACGGGGCGAGGAGCAGTTCTTC
TRBJ1-5 . . TRBV15 CATSRDVGPQPQHF TGTGCCACCAGCAGAGATGTGGGGCCTCAGCCCCAGCATTTT
TRBJ1-1 . . TRBV5-4 CASSLASGMGEAFF TGTGCCAGCAGCTTGGCGTCGGGGATGGGGGAAGCTTTCTTT
TRBJ2-7 . TRBD2 TRBV27 CATRTSGYEQYF TGTGCCACCAGGACTAGCGGCTACGAGCAGTACTTC
TRBJ1-4 . . TRBV5-1 CASSVTGSETNEKLFF TGCGCCAGCAGCGTAACAGGTTCCGAAACTAATGAAAAACTGTTTTTT
TRBJ2-7 . . TRBV5-1 CASSLVGGAPTEQYF TGCGCCAGCAGCTTGGTGGGGGGGGCCCCTACCGAGCAGTACTTC
TRBJ2-7 . . TRBV5-1 CASSPYLAGAISYEQYF TGCGCCAGCAGCCCCTACTTGGCAGGGGCGATTTCCTACGAGCAGTACTTC
TRBJ2-5 . . TRBV7-9 CASSYRQPQETQYF TGTGCCAGCAGCTACCGCCAACCCCAAGAGACCCAGTACTTC
TRBJ2-1 . TRBD2 TRBV12-5 CASGTGLAGFNEQFF TGTGCTAGTGGTACGGGACTAGCGGGATTCAATGAGCAGTTCTTC
TRBJ2-7 once TRBD1 TRBV6-5 CASREGTVYEQYF TGTGCCAGCAGGGAAGGGACAGTCTACGAGCAGTACTTC
TRBJ2-1 once TRBD2 TRBV7-2 CASSARLAGAYNEQFF TGTGCCAGCAGCGCAAGACTAGCGGGAGCCTACAATGAGCAGTTCTTC
TRBJ2-1 . . TRBV5-8 CASSLGSYNEQFF TGTGCCAGCAGCCTCGGGTCTTACAATGAGCAGTTCTTC
TRBJ1-5 . . TRBV6-5 CASSYLFGNQPQHF TGTGCCAGCAGTTATCTCTTTGGCAATCAGCCCCAGCATTTT
TRBJ2-7 . TRBD1 TRBV27 CASSLSPRTGRDEQYF TGTGCCAGCAGTTTATCCCCCAGGACAGGGCGGGACGAGCAGTACTTC
TRBJ2-7 . . TRBV30 CAWIHREGTSEQYF TGTGCCTGGATCCACAGGGAGGGGACCTCCGAGCAGTACTTC
TRBJ1-1 . . TRBV5-8 CASSLGTEAFF TGTGCCAGCAGCTTAGGGACTGAAGCTTTCTTT
TRBJ2-3 . TRBD1 TRBV5-4 CASSSDPGTGFLDTQYF TGTGCCAGCAGCTCGGATCCCGGGACAGGGTTTTTGGATACGCAGTATTTT
TRBJ1-1 . . TRBV4-3 CASSQVVGTEAFF TGCGCCAGCAGCCAAGTTGTGGGGACTGAAGCTTTCTTT
TRBJ1-4 . TRBD1 TRBV5-1 CASSLRGPSTNEKLFF TGCGCCAGCAGCTTGAGGGGGCCCTCAACTAATGAAAAACTGTTTTTT
TRBJ2-1 . . TRBV4-1 CASSLRASENEQFF TGCGCCAGCAGCCTTAGGGCTAGCGAGAATGAGCAGTTCTTC
TRBJ2-7 . TRBD2 TRBV2 CASSDLGGSSYEQYF TGTGCCAGCAGTGATCTGGGCGGGAGTTCCTACGAGCAGTACTTC
TRBJ2-3 . . TRBV9 CASSVARGEIADTQYF TGTGCCAGCAGCGTAGCTAGGGGGGAAATCGCAGATACGCAGTATTTT
TRBJ2-7 . . TRBV6-5 CASSYSSARGEYEQYF TGTGCCAGCAGTTACTCGAGTGCTAGGGGGGAGTACGAGCAGTACTTC
TRBJ2-2 . TRBD1 TRBV6-1 CASRRGQGWTGELFF TGTGCCAGCAGGAGAGGACAGGGGTGGACCGGGGAGCTGTTTTTT
TRBJ1-2 few . TRBV18 CASSPPGQGGYGYTF TGTGCCAGCTCACCACCGGGCCAGGGTGGCTATGGCTACACCTTC
TRBJ2-7 . TRBD2 TRBV6-1 CASSEYGLASTYEQYF TGTGCCAGCAGTGAATACGGACTAGCGTCAACCTACGAGCAGTACTTC
TRBJ2-3 once . TRBV10-2 CASSESVLRGDTQYF TGCGCCAGCAGTGAGTCAGTCCTCCGCGGAGATACGCAGTATTTT
TRBJ1-2 . TRBD1 TRBV19 CASSGTAYGYTF TGTGCCAGTAGCGGGACAGCCTATGGCTACACCTTC
TRBJ2-4 once . TRBV5-5 CASSTLSKGDLAKNIQYF TGTGCCAGCAGCACACTTTCGAAGGGAGATTTGGCCAAAAACATTCAGTACTTC
TRBJ2-4 . . TRBV7-2 CASSLDTAPRGQYF TGTGCCAGCAGCTTAGACACCGCCCCCCGGGGTCAGTACTTC
TRBJ2-7 . . TRBV11-1 CASSPSGFGEQYF TGTGCCAGCAGCCCCTCCGGTTTTGGCGAGCAGTACTTC
TRBJ1-4 few . TRBV21-1 CASSKLYPRGTGTNEKLFF TGTGCCAGCAGCAAACTTTACCCCAGGGGGACTGGAACTAATGAAAAACTGTTTTTT